What follows are 11 T cell receptor beta chains derived from one specimen sequenced in a study of graft-versus-host responses after intestinal transplantation. Measured with immunoSEQ multiplex PCR; TCRdb has only the in-frame clones, and not every one. The sample carries about 97,000 clones, about 93% recorded once. Specimen: PBMCs, collected 450 to 460 days after intestinal transplant. Source of these receptors: a human patient who received an intestinal transplant, so some T cells may come from the graft donor.

The chain links TRBV7-3 to TRBJ2-1, with no clear D. Trimming left V 6 bases short and J 0 bases short, with 12 bases between. This CDR3 has 15 residues. The germline V gene has CDR1 SGHTA and CDR2 FQGTGA. CDR3 in amino acids: CASSRHMSSYNEQFF. The CDR3 nucleotides read TGTGCCAGCAGTCGGCACATGAGCTCCTACAATGAGCAGTTCTTC.

The chain combines TRBV14 with TRBJ2-7; 7 positions match TRBD1. Trimming at V came to 4 bases and at J to 12 bases, leaving 12 bases not matched to a gene. Germline-derived CDR1 and CDR2 are SGHDN and FVKESK. The CDR3 totals 13 residues. The DNA of the CDR3 is TGTGCCAGCAGCCTACTTACCACGACAGGGCTGTACTTC. It is translated as CASSLLTTTGLYF.

The genes are TRBV4-1 and TRBJ1-1, with D possibly TRBD1 on 5 matching bases. The CDR3 totals 14 residues. Trimming pared 1 base from V and 6 bases from J, leaving 12 bases between. Germline values: CDR1 MGHRA, CDR2 YSYEKL. As DNA, the CDR3 is TGCGCCAGCAGCCAAGTAAGGACACCACCTGAAGCTTTCTTT. As protein: CASSQVRTPPEAFF.

V usage is TRBV7-3 and J usage is TRBJ1-2; 9 positions agree with TRBD1. The CDR3 runs 17 residues. Germline V CDR1 and CDR2: SGHTA, FQGTGA. Trimming took 5 bases from V and 1 from J; bases not matched to a gene: 11. CDR3 protein: CASSPSPTGGLNYGYTF. In DNA, the CDR3 is TGTGCCAGCAGCCCCTCCCCGACAGGGGGGCTTAACTATGGCTACACCTTC.

The chain employs TRBV19 and TRBJ2-2; TRBD1 agrees at 12 bases. Germline-derived CDR1 and CDR2 are LNHDA and SQIVND (reference sequence). The V segment lost 3 bases and the J segment 3 bases; nucleotides outside the gene matches: 2. The CDR3 runs 16 residues. Here the CDR3 reads CASSIGTGGDTGELFF. The CDR3 DNA follows: TGTGCCAGTAGTATTGGGACAGGGGGCGACACCGGGGAGCTGTTTTTT.

This clone has only a few counts. V gene TRBV6-1 combines with J gene TRBJ2-7; 8 bases line up with TRBD2. CDR3 length: 15 amino acids. Looked up from germline, CDR1 is MNHNS and CDR2 is SASEGT. The trim removed 1 base at V and 2 bases at J, leaving 4 bases unmatched. The CDR3 DNA follows: TGTGCCAGCAGTGAAGAAGGAGCGGGGGCCTACGAGCAGTACTTC. Its translation is CASSEEGAGAYEQYF.

V gene TRBV2 combines with J gene TRBJ1-1, with D unclear. Germline-derived CDR1 and CDR2 are SNHLY and FYNNEI. This CDR3 contains 13 residues. The ends were cut back, 7 bases at V and 3 bases at J, with 12 bases in the middle. The CDR3 DNA reads TGTGCCAGCACCCGCCGGTCAGACACTGAAGCTTTCTTT. This gives the protein CASTRRSDTEAFF.

This clone was counted a single time. The chain uses TRBV29-1 and TRBJ1-2, with D unclear. Germline CDR1 and CDR2: SQVTM and ANQGSEA. The CDR3 is made up of 8 amino acids. The germline V and J ends were trimmed by 8 bases and 8 bases, with 6 bases remaining between them. CDR3 sequence reads: CSPNGYTF. The CDR3 DNA reads as TGCAGCCCAAACGGCTACACCTTC.

V gene TRBV2 combines with J gene TRBJ2-3, with TRBD2 as a possible D gene (5 bases). CDR1 is SNHLY and CDR2 is FYNNEI in the germline V gene. Trimming shortened V by 1 base and J by 0 bases, and 8 bases separated the two germline ends. The CDR3 runs 15 residues. The CDR3 spells CASSEVGVSTDTQYF. As DNA, the CDR3 is TGTGCCAGCAGTGAAGTGGGAGTGAGCACAGATACGCAGTATTTT.

V and J are TRBV12-5 and TRBJ1-1; 8 nucleotides agree with TRBD1. The CDR3 loop spans 15 amino acids. Germline V gene lookup returns CDR1 LGHNT and CDR2 FRNRAP. Trimming cost V 4 bases and J 10 bases; bases outside gene matches: 14. The CDR3 sequence is CASGSPGTGQVIAFF. The CDR3 nucleotides are TGTGCTAGTGGTTCTCCCGGGACAGGCCAGGTTATAGCTTTCTTT.

The rearrangement uses TRBV11-2 and TRBJ1-2; no reliable D call. The CDR3 covers 15 residues. Per germline, CDR1 SGHAT and CDR2 FQNNGV. The ends were cut back, 8 bases at V and 4 bases at J, with 20 bases in the middle. The CDR3 region has the DNA TGTGCCAGCGGAGATTACAAGGCCCCCGTCTATGGCTACACCTTC. This sequence encodes CASGDYKAPVYGYTF.